This T cell receptor beta chain was identified during a study of Graves' ophthalmopathy and Graves' hyperthyroidism. Whole-study results and caveats: Blood shared most expanded thyroid clonotypes above 0.001 frequency.

Looked up from germline, CDR1 is SNHLY and CDR2 is FYNNEI. There are 15 residues in the CDR3. V lost 6 bases, J lost 1 base, and 4 bases stayed unmatched. The study amplified TCR beta CDR3 regions using RNA transcripts. In the first round, RT-PCR was carried out with HTBI primers, and a multiplex PCR formed the second round. TCRdb called the multiplex PCR reads again in MiXCR, with one record for every CDR3 protein. The data contain about 240,000 distinct CDR3 sequences, about 46% of them singletons. In the case of this clonotype: Its antigen is currently unknown.

This TCR came from an adult man with Graves' ophthalmopathy. Sample: peripheral blood. The chain is built from TRBV2 and TRBJ2-2; 8 bases are shared with TRBD2. CDR3 sequence: CASSASGRNTGELFF. The CDR3 bases are TGTGCCAGCAGCGCGAGCGGGAGGAACACCGGGGAGCTGTTTTTT. Filled out from reference TRBV2 and TRBJ2-2, the complete variable domain reads EPEVTQTPSHQVTQMGQEVILRCVPISNHLYFYWYRQILGQKVEFLVSFYNNEISEKSEIFDDQFSVERPDGSNFTLKIRSTKLEDSAMYFCASSASGRNTGELFFGEGSRLTVL.